This T cell receptor (beta chain) was captured by sequencing in a study of graft-versus-host responses after intestinal transplantation. Per the germline V gene, CDR1 is MDHEN and CDR2 is SYDVKM. With V trimmed by 2 bases and J by 5 bases, 6 bases remained unmatched. The CDR3 covers 14 residues. Profiling relied on immunoSEQ multiplex PCR, and the TCRdb table lists in-frame clones only, not all of them. This table holds more than 90,000 clones, more than 85% found once. Concerning this clone itself: Antigen: not known.

The chain employs TRBV28 and TRBJ2-7; 7 bases are a match to TRBD2. Source: unstimulated CD8+ T cells sorted from spleen or lymph node cells, taken before transplant. The TCR was taken from a human donor who was the organ donor for an intestinal transplant. CDR3 DNA sequence: TGTGCCAGCAGTTTAGCGGGAGATGTCGACGAGCAGTACTTC. Its translation is CASSLAGDVDEQYF.